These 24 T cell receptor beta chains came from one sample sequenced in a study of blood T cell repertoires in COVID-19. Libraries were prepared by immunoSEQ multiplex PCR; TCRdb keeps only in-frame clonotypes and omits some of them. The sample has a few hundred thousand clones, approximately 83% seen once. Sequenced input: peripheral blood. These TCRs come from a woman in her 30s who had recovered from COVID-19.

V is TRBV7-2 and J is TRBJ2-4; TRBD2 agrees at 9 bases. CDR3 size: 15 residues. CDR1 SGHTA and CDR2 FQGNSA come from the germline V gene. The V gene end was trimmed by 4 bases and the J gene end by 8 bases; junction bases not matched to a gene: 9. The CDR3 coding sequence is TGTGCCAGCAGCTCGGGAGCAGGACTAGCGTACATTCAGTACTTC. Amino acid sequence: CASSSGAGLAYIQYF.

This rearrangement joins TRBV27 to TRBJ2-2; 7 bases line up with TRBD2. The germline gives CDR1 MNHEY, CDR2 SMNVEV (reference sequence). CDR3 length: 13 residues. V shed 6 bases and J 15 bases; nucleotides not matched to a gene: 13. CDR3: CASSLRGVSEMFF. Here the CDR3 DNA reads TGTGCCAGCAGCCTCCGGGGGGTCAGCGAAATGTTTTTT.

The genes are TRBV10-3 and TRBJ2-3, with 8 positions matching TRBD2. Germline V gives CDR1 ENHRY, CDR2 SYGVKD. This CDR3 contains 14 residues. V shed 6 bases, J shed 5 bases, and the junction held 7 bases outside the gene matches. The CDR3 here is CAISYSGIGDTQYF. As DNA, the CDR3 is TGTGCCATCAGCTATAGCGGGATCGGAGATACGCAGTATTTT.

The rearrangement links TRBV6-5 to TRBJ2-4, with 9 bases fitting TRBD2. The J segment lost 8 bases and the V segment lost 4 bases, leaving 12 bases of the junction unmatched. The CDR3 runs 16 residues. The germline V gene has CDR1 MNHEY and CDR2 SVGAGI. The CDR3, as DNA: TGTGCCAGCAGTTTCGGTCGAGCGGGAGGAGGGGACATTCAGTACTTC. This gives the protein CASSFGRAGGGDIQYF.

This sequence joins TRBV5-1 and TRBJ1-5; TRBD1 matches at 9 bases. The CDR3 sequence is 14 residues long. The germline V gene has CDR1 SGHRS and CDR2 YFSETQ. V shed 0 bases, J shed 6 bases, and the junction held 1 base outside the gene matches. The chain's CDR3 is CASSLGTGVQPQHF. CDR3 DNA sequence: TGCGCCAGCAGCTTGGGGACAGGGGTTCAGCCCCAGCATTTT.

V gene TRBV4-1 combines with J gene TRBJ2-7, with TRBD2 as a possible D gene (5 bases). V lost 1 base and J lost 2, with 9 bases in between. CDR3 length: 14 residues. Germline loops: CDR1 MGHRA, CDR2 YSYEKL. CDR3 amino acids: CASSQGGEPYEQYF. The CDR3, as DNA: TGCGCCAGCAGCCAAGGGGGAGAACCCTACGAGCAGTACTTC.

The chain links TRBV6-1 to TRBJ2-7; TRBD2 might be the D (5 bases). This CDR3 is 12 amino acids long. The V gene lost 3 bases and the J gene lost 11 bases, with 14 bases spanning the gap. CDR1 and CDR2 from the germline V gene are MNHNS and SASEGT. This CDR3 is CASSEDGLKEYF. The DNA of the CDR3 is TGTGCCAGCAGTGAGGACGGACTTAAGGAGTACTTC.

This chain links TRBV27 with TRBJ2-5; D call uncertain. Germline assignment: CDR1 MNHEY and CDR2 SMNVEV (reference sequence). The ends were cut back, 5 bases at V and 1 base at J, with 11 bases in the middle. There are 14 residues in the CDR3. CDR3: CASSTDNAQETQYF. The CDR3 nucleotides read TGTGCCAGCAGTACCGACAACGCCCAAGAGACCCAGTACTTC.

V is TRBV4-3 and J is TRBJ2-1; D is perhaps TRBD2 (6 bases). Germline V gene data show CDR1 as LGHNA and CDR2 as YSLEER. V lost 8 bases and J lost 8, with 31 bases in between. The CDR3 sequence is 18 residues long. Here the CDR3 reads CASSLELPTSGVWDEQFF. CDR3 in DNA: TGCGCCAGCTCACTCGAGCTACCGACTAGTGGGGTCTGGGATGAGCAGTTCTTC.

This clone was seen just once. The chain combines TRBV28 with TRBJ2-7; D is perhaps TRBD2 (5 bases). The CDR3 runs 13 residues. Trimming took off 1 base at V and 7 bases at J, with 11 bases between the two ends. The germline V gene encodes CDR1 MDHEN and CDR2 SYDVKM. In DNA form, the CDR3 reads TGTGCCAGCAGTTTATTTTTGAGGGAAGAGCAGTACTTC. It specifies CASSLFLREEQYF.

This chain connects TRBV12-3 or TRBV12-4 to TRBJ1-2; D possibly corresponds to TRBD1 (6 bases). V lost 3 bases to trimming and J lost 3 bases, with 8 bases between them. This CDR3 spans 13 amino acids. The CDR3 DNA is TGTGCCAGCAGTTTGGGGGCGGACTATGGCTACACCTTC. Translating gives CASSLGADYGYTF.

CDR3 residues: CASSFGTGGFTSTDTQYF. The CDR3 DNA is TGTGCCAGCAGTTTTGGAACAGGGGGCTTTACTAGCACAGATACGCAGTATTTT. This sequence joins TRBV28 and TRBJ2-3, with TRBD1 identical over 9 bases. After removal of 3 bases from V and 0 bases from J, the junction contained 10 bases not matched to a gene. Germline V gives CDR1 MDHEN, CDR2 SYDVKM. The CDR3 is 18 amino acids.

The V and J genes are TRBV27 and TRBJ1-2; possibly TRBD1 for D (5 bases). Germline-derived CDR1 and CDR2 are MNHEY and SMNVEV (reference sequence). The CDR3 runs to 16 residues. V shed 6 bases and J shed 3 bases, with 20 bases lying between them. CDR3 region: CASRTNALGDDYGYTF. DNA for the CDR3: TGTGCCAGCAGGACGAACGCCCTAGGGGATGACTATGGCTACACCTTC.

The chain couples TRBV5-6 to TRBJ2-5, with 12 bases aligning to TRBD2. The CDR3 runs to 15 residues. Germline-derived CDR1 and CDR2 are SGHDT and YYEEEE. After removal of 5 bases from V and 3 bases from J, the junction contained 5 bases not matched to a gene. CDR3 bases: TGTGCCAGCAGGAGACTAGCGGGAGTAGAAGAGACCCAGTACTTC. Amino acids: CASRRLAGVEETQYF.

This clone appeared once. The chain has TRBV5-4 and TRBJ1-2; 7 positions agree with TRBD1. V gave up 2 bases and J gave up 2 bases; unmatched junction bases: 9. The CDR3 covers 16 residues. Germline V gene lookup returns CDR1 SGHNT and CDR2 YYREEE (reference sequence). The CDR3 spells CASSFPGKQGNYGYTF. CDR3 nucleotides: TGTGCCAGCAGCTTTCCCGGTAAACAGGGGAACTATGGCTACACCTTC. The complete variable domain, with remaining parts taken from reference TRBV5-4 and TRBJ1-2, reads ETGVTQSPTHLIKTRGQQVTLRCSSQSGHNTVSWYQQALGQGPQFIFQYYREEENGRGNFPPRFSGLQFPNYSSELNVNALELDDSALYLCASSFPGKQGNYGYTFGSGTRLTVV.

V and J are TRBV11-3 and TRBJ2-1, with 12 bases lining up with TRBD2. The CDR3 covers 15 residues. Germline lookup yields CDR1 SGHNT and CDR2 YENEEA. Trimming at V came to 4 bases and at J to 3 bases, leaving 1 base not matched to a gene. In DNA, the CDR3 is TGTGCCAGCAGCTCTAGCGGGGGGGACTACAATGAGCAGTTCTTC. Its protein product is CASSSSGGDYNEQFF.

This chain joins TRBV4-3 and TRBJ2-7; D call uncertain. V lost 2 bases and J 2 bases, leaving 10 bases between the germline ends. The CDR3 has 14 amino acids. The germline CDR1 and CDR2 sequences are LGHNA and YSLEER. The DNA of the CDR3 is TGCGCCAGCAGCCAATCAGGCCAAACCTACGAGCAGTACTTC. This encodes CASSQSGQTYEQYF.

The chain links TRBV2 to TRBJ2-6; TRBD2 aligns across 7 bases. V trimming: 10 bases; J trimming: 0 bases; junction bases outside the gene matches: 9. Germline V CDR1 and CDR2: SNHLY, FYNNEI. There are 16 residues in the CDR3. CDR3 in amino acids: CATRRGEASGANVLTF. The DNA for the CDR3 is TGTGCCACCCGCCGGGGGGAAGCCTCTGGGGCCAACGTCCTGACTTTC.

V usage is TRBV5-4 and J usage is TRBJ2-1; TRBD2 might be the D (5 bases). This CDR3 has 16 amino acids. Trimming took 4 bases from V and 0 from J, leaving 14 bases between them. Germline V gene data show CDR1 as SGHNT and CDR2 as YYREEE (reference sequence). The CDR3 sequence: CASSIERLSSYNEQFF. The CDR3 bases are TGTGCCAGCAGCATAGAGCGGCTTAGCTCCTACAATGAGCAGTTCTTC.

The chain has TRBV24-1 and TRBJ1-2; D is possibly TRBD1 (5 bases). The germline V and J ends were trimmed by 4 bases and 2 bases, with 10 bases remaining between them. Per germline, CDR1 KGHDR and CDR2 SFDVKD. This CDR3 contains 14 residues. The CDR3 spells CATSEPDRNYGYTF. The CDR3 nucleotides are TGTGCCACCAGTGAACCCGACAGAAACTATGGCTACACCTTC.

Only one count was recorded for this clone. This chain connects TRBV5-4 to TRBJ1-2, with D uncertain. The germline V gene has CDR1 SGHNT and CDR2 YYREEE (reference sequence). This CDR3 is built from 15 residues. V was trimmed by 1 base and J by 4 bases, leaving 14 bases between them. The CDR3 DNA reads TGTGCCAGCAGCTTGACCGGTCTCGGCGGCTATGGCTACACCTTC. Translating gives CASSLTGLGGYGYTF.

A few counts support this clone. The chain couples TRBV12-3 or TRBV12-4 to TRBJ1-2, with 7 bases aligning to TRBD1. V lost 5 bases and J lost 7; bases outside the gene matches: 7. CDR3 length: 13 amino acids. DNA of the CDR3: TGTGCCAGCAGTCGCAGGGGGGAGGTTGGCTACACCTTC. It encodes CASSRRGEVGYTF.

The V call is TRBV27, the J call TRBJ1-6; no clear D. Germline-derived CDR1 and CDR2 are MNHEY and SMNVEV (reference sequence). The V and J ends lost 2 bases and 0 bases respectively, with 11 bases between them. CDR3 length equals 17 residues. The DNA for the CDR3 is TGTGCCAGCAGTTTAGGGAGGGCGGGCTCCTATAATTCACCCCTCCACTTT. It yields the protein CASSLGRAGSYNSPLHF.

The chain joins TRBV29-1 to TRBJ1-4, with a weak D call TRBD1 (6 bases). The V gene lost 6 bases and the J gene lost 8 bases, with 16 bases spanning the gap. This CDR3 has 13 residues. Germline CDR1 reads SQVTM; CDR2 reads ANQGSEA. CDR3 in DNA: TGCAGCGTCGAGCTGCAGGGGACAGAAAAACTGTTTTTT. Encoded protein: CSVELQGTEKLFF.